Listed here is a single T cell receptor beta chain. The antigen remains undetermined. This record belongs to a study of cytomegalovirus exposure and HLA in healthy donors. General observations from the study: Across donors, presence/absence analyses took sequencing depth to be roughly uniform. CMV antigen specificity was confirmed in vitro for a few CMV-associated chains.

The CDR3 is 14 residues long. The V gene's germline CDR1 is LNHNV and CDR2 YYDKDF (reference sequence). PCR was performed using 60 Vbeta and 13 Jbeta primers. Data came from immunoSEQ multiplex PCR; TCRdb stores just in-frame clones and leaves some out. This table has around 140,000 clones, roughly 79% appearing once. The source is a woman aged 40-49 years in good health and CMV-seronegative. Specimen: PBMCs. V usage is TRBV15 and J usage is TRBJ2-5, with TRBD1 identical over 7 bases. The J call may be mistaken, given a closer DNA end match to TRBJ2-7. CDR3 sequence reads: CATSPHVGGNEQYF. CDR3 DNA: TGTGCCACCAGCCCTCACGTAGGGGGCAACGAGCAGTACTTC.